One and the same sample provided the 24 T cell receptor beta chains below, sequenced in a study of tumor-infiltrating lymphocytes in primary liver carcinoma. The roughly 20-34 mg bulk tissue piece was not sorted before simultaneous RNA and DNA extraction. Making TCR beta cDNA involved 400 to 600 ng total RNA and a constant-region primer. Slightly modified ARM-PCR served as the procedure for the TCR beta libraries. These libraries came from three rounds of nested multiplex PCR. Running 9 to 11 cycles apiece, the first two PCR rounds relied on TRBV1-TRBV30 forward primers together with a C-beta reverse primer. TCRdb recomputed calls from the multiplex PCR reads with MiXCR, one row per CDR3 protein. The sample lists about 120,000 distinct CDR3 sequences, around two thirds occurring once. The sample comprised tumor-adjacent normal liver tissue. The origin of the receptors is a woman in her sixties or seventies with primary liver carcinoma and hepatitis B virus infection.

Points on this clonotype: With a much larger clone just one base away, this may be a read error. The chain couples TRBV30 to TRBJ1-3; D is unresolved. The germline gives CDR1 GTSNPN, CDR2 SVGIG (reference sequence). The CDR3 has 14 residues. V was pared by 5 bases and J by 0 bases, with 11 bases between. CDR3 bases: TGTGCCTGGGGGAACGGTGGCTCTGGAAACACCATATATTTT. Translation gives CAWGNGGSGNTIYF. The complete variable domain, with remaining parts taken from reference TRBV30 and TRBJ1-3, reads SQTIHQWPATLVQPVGSPLSLECTVEGTSNPNLYWYRQAAGRGLQLLFYSVGIGQISSEVPQNLSASRPQDRQFILSSKKLLLSDSGFYLCAWGNGGSGNTIYFGEGSWLTVV.

As for this clonotype: A much larger clone lies a single base off, so this may be a read error. V and J are TRBV12-3 or TRBV12-4 and TRBJ2-1; D is ambiguous. Trimming took 4 bases from V and 5 from J, leaving 9 bases between them. The CDR3 covers 13 residues. The CDR3 sequence is CASSYGEDNEQFF. The CDR3 region has the DNA TGTGCCAGCAGTTACGGAGAAGACAATGAGCAGTTCTTC.

On this clonotype itself: The CDR3 carries no conserved terminal phenylalanine or tryptophan, so it likely arises from a read error. The J gene is TRBJ1-2, the V gene TRBV11-2; D perhaps matches TRBD1 (5 bases). This CDR3 has 13 amino acids. Per the germline V gene, CDR1 is SGHAT and CDR2 is FQNNGV. The DNA of the CDR3 is TGTGCCAACAGTTCCGGGACGGAATATGGTTACACCTCC. Its protein is CANSSGTEYGYTS.

This clonotype was detected only once. As the CDR3 is not closed by the conserved phenylalanine or tryptophan, this likely results from a read error. No DNA is shown, since the ends of the CDR3 on it are uncertain; the CDR3 is the one TCRdb lists. The chain uses TRBV29-1 and TRBJ1-2; the table's D call, TRBD1, has no DNA check behind it. Germline lookup yields CDR1 SQVTM and CDR2 ANQGSEA. The CDR3 is made up of 14 amino acids, end residues included. The CDR3 here is CSASRTGDEDGFTI.

Regarding this clonotype: At one of its ends the junction is not consistent with the germline gene, which may arise from a read error. The chain recombines TRBV28 with TRBJ2-5, with D perhaps given as TRBD1 or TRBD2 (5 bases each). This CDR3 spans 12 amino acids. Germline lookup yields CDR1 MDHEN and CDR2 SYDVKM. Here the CDR3 DNA reads TGTCCCAGCAGTTGGAACAGAGGGGCCCAGTACTTC. It codes for CPSSWNRGAQYF.

Details on this clonotype: An end of the junction does not agree with germline; a read error may underlie this. V usage is TRBV11-2 and J usage is TRBJ2-2, with a possible D match to TRBD2 (6 bases). The germline V gene encodes CDR1 SGHAT and CDR2 FQNNGV. The length of the CDR3 is 16 residues. The CDR3 DNA sequence: TGTACCAGCAGCCCAGCACCGTCGGGGACTGCCGGGGAGCTGTTTTTT. Translating it yields CTSSPAPSGTAGELFF.

This clonotype was detected a few times. This chain joins TRBV20-1 and TRBJ1-2; perhaps TRBD1 as D (5 bases). Germline lookup yields CDR1 DFQATT and CDR2 SNEGSKA (reference sequence). V was cut by 5 bases and J by 3 bases, with 16 bases left in between. The CDR3 runs to 14 residues. Here the CDR3 DNA reads TGCAGTGCTTCCACAGGAAAAATCTACTATGGCTACACCTTC. It yields the protein CSASTGKIYYGYTF.

Notes on this clonotype: The CDR3 does not end in the conserved phenylalanine or tryptophan, so this is likely a read error. The DNA is omitted, as the CDR3 cannot be located on it reliably, and the CDR3 follows TCRdb's listing. V is TRBV29-1 and J is TRBJ2-7; no DNA check was done on the table's D call, TRBD2. Germline V CDR1 and CDR2: SQVTM, ANQGSEA. The CDR3 sequence runs 13 residues, both termini included. This chain's CDR3 is CSVGGTSSDEQHL.

CDR3 sequence (DNA): TGTGCCAGCAGCTTAGCGGGGCAACGTTACGAGCAGTACTTC. It translates to CASSLAGQRYEQYF. This chain joins TRBV7-9 and TRBJ2-7; TRBD1 might be the D (5 bases). V gave up 0 bases and J gave up 4 bases, with 10 bases separating them. Germline CDR1 is SEHNR and CDR2 is FQNEAQ (reference sequence). This CDR3 is 14 amino acids long.

This clonotype has ten or more counts. The chain has TRBV6-6 and TRBJ2-2; 13 nucleotides agree with TRBD2. Per germline, CDR1 MNHNY and CDR2 SVGAGI (reference sequence). The CDR3 totals 16 residues. V dropped 7 bases and J dropped 3; count of bases not matched to a gene: 5. CDR3 nucleotides: TGTGCCAGCAAAGGAGGACTAGCGGGAGACACCGGGGAGCTGTTTTTT. Translating it yields CASKGGLAGDTGELFF.

A remark on this clonotype: This may be a read error: a much more frequent sequence differs by one nucleotide. DNA of the CDR3: TGTGCCAGCTCAAGGCCCGACAGACCCTACGAGCAGTACTTC. It codes for CASSRPDRPYEQYF. The chain couples TRBV18 to TRBJ2-7, with a weak D call TRBD1 (5 bases). Germline-derived CDR1 and CDR2 are KGHSH and LQKENI. Trimming pared 5 bases from V and 2 bases from J, leaving 13 bases between. CDR3 length equals 14 residues.

A note on this clonotype: The final CDR3 position lacks the conserved phenylalanine or tryptophan, pointing to a likely read error. This rearrangement joins TRBV6-1 to TRBJ2-7, with a weak D call TRBD2 (6 bases). CDR1 and CDR2 (germline): MNHNS, SASEGT. The CDR3 has 15 amino acids. In nucleotides, the CDR3 is TGTGCCAACAGTGAAGATAGCGGAGGGGCCTACGAGCAGTACTCC. This encodes CANSEDSGGAYEQYS.

A word on this clonotype: At one end, the junction sequence differs from germline, possibly due to a read error. In DNA form, the CDR3 reads TGTGCTAGCAGCTTAAGGAGGACCGGGGAACTGTTTTTT. Its protein product is CASSLRRTGELFF. The chain combines TRBV11-2 with TRBJ2-2, with D perhaps matching TRBD2 (5 bases). This CDR3 has 13 residues. Germline V gene data show CDR1 as SGHAT and CDR2 as FQNNGV.

Notes on this clonotype: Being one base from a much bigger clone, this may be a read error. The CDR3, as DNA: TGTGCCTGGAGTTTAAGGGCAGGGGGAAGGGCTAACTATGGCTACACCTTC. It is translated as CAWSLRAGGRANYGYTF. The V gene is TRBV30, the J gene TRBJ1-2; 7 bases line up with TRBD1. The CDR3 length is 17 residues. V dropped 2 bases and J dropped 0; count of bases not matched to a gene: 12. Germline CDR1 and CDR2: GTSNPN and SVGIG (reference sequence).

For this clonotype: This CDR3 fails to terminate in the conserved phenylalanine or tryptophan, so it likely reflects a read error. The V gene is TRBV18, the J gene TRBJ2-1; D call uncertain. CDR1 and CDR2 from the germline V gene are KGHSH and LQKENI. V was shortened by 3 bases and J by 5 bases, with 8 bases between the two germline ends. The CDR3 length is 13 residues. The chain's CDR3 is CASSPSTNNEQFY. In DNA, the CDR3 is TGTGCCAGCTCACCCTCGACCAACAATGAGCAGTTCTAC.

This chain connects TRBV6-1 to TRBJ2-3; perhaps TRBD1 as D (5 bases). Trimming took 10 bases from V and 5 from J, leaving 22 bases between them. The CDR3 length is 15 residues. The germline CDR1 and CDR2 sequences are MNHNS and SASEGT. This chain's CDR3 is CANRLRQQTRDTQYF. DNA of the CDR3: TGTGCCAATAGGCTAAGACAGCAAACCAGAGATACGCAGTATTTT.

This clonotype was recorded at least ten times. This chain uses TRBV5-1 with TRBJ2-3, with 10 bases lining up with TRBD2. The CDR3 has 15 residues. After removal of 0 bases from V and 4 bases from J, the junction contained 2 bases not matched to a gene. Germline V gene lookup returns CDR1 SGHRS and CDR2 YFSETQ. As DNA, the CDR3 is TGCGCCAGCAGCTTGGGGCTAGCGGGAGCAGATACGCAGTATTTT. It codes for CASSLGLAGADTQYF.

Comment on this clonotype: One end of the junction fails to match germline, which may point to a read error. This rearrangement joins TRBV11-2 to TRBJ2-7; D possibly corresponds to TRBD2 (6 bases). Germline CDR1 is SGHAT and CDR2 is FQNNGV. The CDR3 is 17 residues long. CDR3 nucleotide sequence: TGTCCCAGCAGCCCCCCAGAGGGTAGGGCGGGGAACTACGAGCAGTACTTC. Translated: CPSSPPEGRAGNYEQYF. Full variable domain (remainder filled in from reference TRBV11-2 and TRBJ2-7): EAGVAQSPRYKIIEKRQSVAFWCNPISGHATLYWYQQILGQGPKLLIQFQNNGVVDDSQLPKDRFSAERLKGVDSTLKIQPAKLEDSAVYLCPSSPPEGRAGNYEQYFGPGTRLTVT.

To note about this clonotype: A much bigger clone sits one base away, suggesting this may be a read error. This chain connects TRBV5-4 to TRBJ2-5; perhaps TRBD2 as D (6 bases). Germline assignment: CDR1 SGHNT and CDR2 YYREEE (reference sequence). The V end lost 4 bases, the J end lost 7 bases, and 20 bases lay between the germline ends. This CDR3 is built from 15 residues. For the CDR3, the DNA is TGTGCCAGCAGCAAAGCTTGGAGGGTGTCAGCGACCCAGTACTTC. It yields the protein CASSKAWRVSATQYF.

In the case of this clonotype: A much bigger clone sits one base away, suggesting this may be a read error. The chain is built from TRBV28 and TRBJ2-1; D gene ambiguous. The CDR3 has 13 residues. The germline V gene encodes CDR1 MDHEN and CDR2 SYDVKM. CDR3 in DNA: TGTACCAGCAGCTTTAGGGAATACAATGAGCAGTTCTTC. The encoded protein is CTSSFREYNEQFF.

The rearrangement joins TRBV29-1 to TRBJ2-3; 7 bases line up with TRBD1. Per germline, CDR1 SQVTM and CDR2 ANQGSEA. Trimming cost V 4 bases and J 4 bases; bases outside gene matches: 11. The CDR3 has 15 amino acids. CDR3 coding DNA: TGCAGCGTTGCTTACGGGACAGATAGCCCAGATACGCAGTATTTT. It yields the protein CSVAYGTDSPDTQYF.

CDR3 in amino acids: CASSRRIAGRNTQYF. CDR3 coding DNA: TGTGCCAGCAGCCGAAGAATAGCGGGACGGAATACGCAGTATTTT. The chain is built from TRBV4-2 and TRBJ2-3; 8 bases match TRBD2. Per the germline V gene, CDR1 is LGHNA and CDR2 is YNFKEQ. The CDR3 extends over 15 amino acids. With 4 bases clipped from V and 7 bases from J, the junction kept 10 bases outside the gene matches.

This clonotype was detected ten times or more. A much bigger clone sits one base away, suggesting this may be a read error. The V and J genes are TRBV11-2 and TRBJ2-5; possibly TRBD2 for D (5 bases). This CDR3 is 16 amino acids long. V shed 0 bases and J shed 3 bases, with 14 bases lying between them. Per the germline V gene, CDR1 is SGHAT and CDR2 is FQNNGV. The DNA for the CDR3 is TGTGCCAGCAGCTTAGATCTGGGGAGTAACGAAGAGACCCAGTACTTC. This translates into CASSLDLGSNEETQYF.

V is TRBV11-2 and J is TRBJ2-2, with a weak D call TRBD2 (5 bases). The germline V gene has CDR1 SGHAT and CDR2 FQNNGV. This CDR3 is 15 amino acids long. Trimming took 4 bases from V and 14 from J, leaving 23 bases between them. CDR3 DNA: TGTGCCAGCAGCTCGCTACGGTCAGACATCGGGAAACTGTTTTTT. Residues: CASSSLRSDIGKLFF.